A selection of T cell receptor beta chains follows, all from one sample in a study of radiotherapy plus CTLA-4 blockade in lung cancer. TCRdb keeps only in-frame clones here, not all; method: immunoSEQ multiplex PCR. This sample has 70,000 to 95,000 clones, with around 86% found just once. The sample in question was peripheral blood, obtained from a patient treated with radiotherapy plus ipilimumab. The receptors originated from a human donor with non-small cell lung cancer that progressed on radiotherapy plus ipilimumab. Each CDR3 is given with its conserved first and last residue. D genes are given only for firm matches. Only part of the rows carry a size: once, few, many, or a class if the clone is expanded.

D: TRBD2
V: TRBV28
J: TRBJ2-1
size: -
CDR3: CASSPTGLAMNEQFF
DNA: TGTGCCAGCAGTCCCACGGGACTAGCGATGAATGAGCAGTTCTTC

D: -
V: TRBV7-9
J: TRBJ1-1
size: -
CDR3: CASSLVGPGGAFF
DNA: TGTGCCAGCAGCTTAGTGGGGCCGGGGGGAGCTTTCTTT

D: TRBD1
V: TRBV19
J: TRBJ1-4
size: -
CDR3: CASSHRGQGEKLFF
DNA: TGTGCCAGTAGCCACAGGGGGCAAGGGGAAAAACTGTTTTTT

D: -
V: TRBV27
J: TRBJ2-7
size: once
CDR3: CASSSLRKSYEQYF
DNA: TGTGCCAGCAGTAGCCTCCGCAAATCCTACGAGCAGTACTTC

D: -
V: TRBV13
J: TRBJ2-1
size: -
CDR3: CASSLGGYNEQFF
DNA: TGTGCCAGCAGCCTAGGGGGGTACAATGAGCAGTTCTTC

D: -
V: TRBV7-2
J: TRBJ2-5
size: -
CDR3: CASSLILQETQYF
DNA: TGTGCCAGCAGCTTAATACTACAAGAGACCCAGTACTTC

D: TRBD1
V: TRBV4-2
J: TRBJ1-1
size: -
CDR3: CASSRSRDSRTEAFF
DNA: TGTGCCAGCAGCCGAAGCCGGGACAGCCGCACTGAAGCTTTCTTT

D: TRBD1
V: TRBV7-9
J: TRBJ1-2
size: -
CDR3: CASSDGGQANYGYTF
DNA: TGTGCCAGCAGCGACGGGGGACAGGCTAACTATGGCTACACCTTC

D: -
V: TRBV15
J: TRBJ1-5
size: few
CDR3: CATSRGYGNQPQHF
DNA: TGTGCCACCAGCAGAGGCTATGGCAATCAGCCCCAGCATTTT

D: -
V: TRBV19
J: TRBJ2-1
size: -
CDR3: CASSIRVLASYNEQFF
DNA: TGTGCCAGTAGTATAAGAGTCCTAGCCTCCTACAATGAGCAGTTCTTC

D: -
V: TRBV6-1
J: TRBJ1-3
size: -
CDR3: CATRGNGNTIYF
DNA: TGTGCCACTCGAGGGAATGGAAACACCATATATTTT

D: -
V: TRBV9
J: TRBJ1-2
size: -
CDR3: CASSVGGWAGDVGYTF
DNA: TGTGCCAGCAGCGTAGGCGGATGGGCAGGGGATGTTGGCTACACCTTC

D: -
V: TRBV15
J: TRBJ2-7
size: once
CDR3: CATRAETNEQYF
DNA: TGTGCCACCCGGGCAGAGACCAACGAGCAGTACTTC

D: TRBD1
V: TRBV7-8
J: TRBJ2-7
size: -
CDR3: CASSSISRDRGYYEQYF
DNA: TGTGCCAGCAGCTCTATAAGCCGGGACAGGGGGTATTACGAGCAGTACTTC

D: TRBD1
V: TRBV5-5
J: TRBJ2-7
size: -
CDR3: CASSDLTGREQYF
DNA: TGTGCCAGCAGCGACTTGACAGGGAGAGAGCAGTACTTC

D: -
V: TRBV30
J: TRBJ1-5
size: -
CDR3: CAWSTGSNQPQHF
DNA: TGTGCCTGGAGTACAGGGTCCAATCAGCCCCAGCATTTT

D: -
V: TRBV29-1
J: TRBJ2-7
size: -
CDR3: CSVDFEMVEYF
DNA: TGCAGCGTTGATTTTGAGATGGTAGAGTACTTC

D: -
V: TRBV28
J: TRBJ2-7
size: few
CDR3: CASSPIDRAHEQYF
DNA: TGTGCCAGCAGTCCGATCGATCGGGCTCACGAGCAGTACTTC

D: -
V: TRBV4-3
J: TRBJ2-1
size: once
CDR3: CASSQEVANEQFF
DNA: TGCGCCAGCAGCCAAGAAGTAGCGAATGAGCAGTTCTTC

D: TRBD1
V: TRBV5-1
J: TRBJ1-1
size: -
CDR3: CASSQQGMGEAFF
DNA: TGCGCCAGCAGCCAACAGGGGATGGGTGAAGCTTTCTTT

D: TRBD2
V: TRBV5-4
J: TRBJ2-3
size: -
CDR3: CASSLVSGRGTDTQYF
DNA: TGTGCCAGCAGCTTGGTTTCGGGGCGGGGGACAGATACGCAGTATTTT

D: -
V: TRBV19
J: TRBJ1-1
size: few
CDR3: CASTIRGLGNTEAFF
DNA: TGTGCCAGTACCATCAGGGGCCTAGGGAACACTGAAGCTTTCTTT

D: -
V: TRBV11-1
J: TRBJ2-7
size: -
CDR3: CASSFRSGNYEQYF
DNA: TGTGCCAGCAGCTTTCGGAGCGGAAACTACGAGCAGTACTTC

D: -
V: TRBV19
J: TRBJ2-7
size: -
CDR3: CASTESASGIYEQYF
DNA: TGTGCCAGCACCGAATCGGCATCGGGGATCTACGAGCAGTACTTC

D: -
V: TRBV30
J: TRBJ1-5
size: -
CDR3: CAWSYLGDQPQHF
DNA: TGTGCCTGGAGTTATCTAGGGGATCAGCCCCAGCATTTT

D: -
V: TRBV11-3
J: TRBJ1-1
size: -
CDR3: CASRLDILSEAFF
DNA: TGTGCCAGCAGGTTGGACATTCTATCTGAAGCTTTCTTT

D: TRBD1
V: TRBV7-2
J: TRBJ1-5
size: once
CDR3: CASSLGQGNGQPQHF
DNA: TGTGCCAGCAGCTTAGGACAGGGGAACGGTCAGCCCCAGCATTTT

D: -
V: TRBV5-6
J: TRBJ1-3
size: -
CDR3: CASGHSSTISGNTIYF
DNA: TGTGCCAGCGGCCACAGTAGCACCATATCTGGAAACACCATATATTTT

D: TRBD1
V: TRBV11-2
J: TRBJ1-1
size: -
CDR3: CASSLKAGGSNTEAFF
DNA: TGTGCCAGCAGCTTAAAAGCAGGGGGCTCCAACACTGAAGCTTTCTTT

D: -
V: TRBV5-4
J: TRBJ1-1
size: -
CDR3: CASSLGRGRGDTEAFF
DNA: TGTGCCAGCAGCTTAGGAAGGGGCAGGGGCGACACTGAAGCTTTCTTT

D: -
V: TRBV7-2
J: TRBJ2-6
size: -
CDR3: CASNLGDGLPEGGANVLTF
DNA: TGTGCCAGCAACCTGGGAGACGGGCTCCCTGAAGGAGGGGCCAACGTCCTGACTTTC

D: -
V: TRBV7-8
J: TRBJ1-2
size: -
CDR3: CASSFGYGYTF
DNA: TGTGCCAGCAGCTTCGGTTATGGCTACACCTTC

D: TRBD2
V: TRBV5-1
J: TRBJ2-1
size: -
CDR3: CASSSQYSGRFNEQFF
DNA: TGCGCCAGCAGCTCCCAATATAGCGGGAGATTCAATGAGCAGTTCTTC

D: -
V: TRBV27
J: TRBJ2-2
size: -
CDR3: CASSSLTGELFF
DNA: TGTGCCAGCAGTTCACTGACCGGGGAGCTGTTTTTT

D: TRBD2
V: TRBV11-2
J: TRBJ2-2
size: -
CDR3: CASSLDGRATGELFF
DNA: TGTGCCAGCAGCTTAGACGGGAGGGCCACCGGGGAGCTGTTTTTT

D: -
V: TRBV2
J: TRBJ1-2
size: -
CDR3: CASSESDGGTYGYTF
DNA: TGTGCCAGCAGTGAATCGGATGGGGGAACCTATGGCTACACCTTC

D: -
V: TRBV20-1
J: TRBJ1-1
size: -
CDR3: CSAQLDTEAFF
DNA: TGCAGTGCTCAGCTGGACACTGAAGCTTTCTTT

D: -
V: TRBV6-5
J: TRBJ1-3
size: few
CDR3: CASSSTAHSGNTIYF
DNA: TGTGCCAGCAGTTCGACAGCTCACTCTGGAAACACCATATATTTT

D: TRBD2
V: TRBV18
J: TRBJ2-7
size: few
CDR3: CASLRSGGSYEQYF
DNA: TGTGCCAGCCTCAGAAGCGGGGGCTCCTACGAGCAGTACTTC

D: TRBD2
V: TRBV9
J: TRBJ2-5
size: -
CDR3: CASSVATGGGAQETQYF
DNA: TGTGCCAGCAGCGTAGCTACTGGCGGGGGGGCCCAAGAGACCCAGTACTTC

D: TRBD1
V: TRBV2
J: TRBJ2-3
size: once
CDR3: CATLPTGQSTDTQYF
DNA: TGTGCCACCCTACCAACGGGACAGAGCACAGATACGCAGTATTTT

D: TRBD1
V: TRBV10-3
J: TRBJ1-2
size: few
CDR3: CAISAQGEGGYTF
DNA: TGTGCCATCAGTGCACAGGGGGAGGGAGGCTACACCTTC

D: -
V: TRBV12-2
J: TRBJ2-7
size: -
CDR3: CASRLPGRSSYEQYF
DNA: TGTGCAAGTCGCCTCCCGGGACGGAGCTCCTACGAGCAGTACTTC

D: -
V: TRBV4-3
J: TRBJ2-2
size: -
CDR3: CASSQEVQPAGELFF
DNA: TGCGCCAGCAGCCAAGAAGTACAGCCTGCCGGGGAGCTGTTTTTT

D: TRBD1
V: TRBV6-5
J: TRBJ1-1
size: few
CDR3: CASSPQQGSYTEAFF
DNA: TGTGCCAGCAGCCCGCAACAGGGGTCGTACACTGAAGCTTTCTTT